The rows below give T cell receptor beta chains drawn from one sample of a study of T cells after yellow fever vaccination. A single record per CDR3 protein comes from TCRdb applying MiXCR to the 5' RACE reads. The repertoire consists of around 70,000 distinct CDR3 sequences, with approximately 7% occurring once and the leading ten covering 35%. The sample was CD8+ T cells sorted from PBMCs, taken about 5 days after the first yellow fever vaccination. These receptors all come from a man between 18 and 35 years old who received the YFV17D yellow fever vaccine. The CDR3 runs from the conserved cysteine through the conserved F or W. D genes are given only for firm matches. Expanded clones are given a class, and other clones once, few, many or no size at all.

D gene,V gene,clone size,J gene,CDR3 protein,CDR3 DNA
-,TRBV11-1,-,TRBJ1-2,CASSLRTAPSYTF,TGTGCCAGCAGTTTAAGGACGGCCCCTTCCTACACCTTC
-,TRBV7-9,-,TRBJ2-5,CASSLVNFQETQYF,TGTGCCAGCAGCTTGGTCAACTTCCAAGAGACCCAGTACTTC
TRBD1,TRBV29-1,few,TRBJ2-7,CSVEVGTGLREQYF,TGCAGCGTTGAAGTTGGGACAGGGCTCCGGGAGCAGTACTTC
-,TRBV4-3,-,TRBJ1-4,CASSQSVGNEKLFF,TGCGCCAGCAGCCAATCGGTGGGGAATGAAAAACTGTTTTTT
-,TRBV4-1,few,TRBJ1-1,CASSQRENTEAFF,TGCGCCAGCAGCCAAAGAGAGAACACTGAAGCTTTCTTT
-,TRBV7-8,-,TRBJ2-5,CASSWKLYQETQYF,TGTGCCAGCAGCTGGAAACTGTACCAAGAGACCCAGTACTTC
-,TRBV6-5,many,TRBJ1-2,CASSSQGNGYTF,TGTGCCAGCAGTTCGCAGGGGAATGGCTACACCTTC
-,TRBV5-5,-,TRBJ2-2,CASSWFLSEGYTGELFF,TGTGCCAGCAGCTGGTTCTTGTCGGAGGGGTACACCGGGGAGCTGTTTTTT
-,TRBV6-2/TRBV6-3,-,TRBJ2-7,CASSPNGPALQYF,TGTGCCAGCAGTCCCAATGGTCCAGCCCTGCAGTACTTC
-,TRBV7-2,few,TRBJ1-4,CASKKGMGREKLFF,TGTGCCAGCAAAAAGGGAATGGGACGTGAAAAACTGTTTTTT
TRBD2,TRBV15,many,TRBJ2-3,CATGRGPLADTQYF,TGTGCCACCGGGCGGGGTCCACTAGCGGATACGCAGTATTTT
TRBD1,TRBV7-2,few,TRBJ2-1,CASRSLGGDRDYNEQFF,TGTGCCAGCAGATCCCTTGGAGGGGACAGGGATTATAATGAGCAGTTCTTC
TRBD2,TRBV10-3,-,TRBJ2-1,CAISEFRGGNEQFF,TGTGCCATCAGTGAGTTCCGGGGGGGCAATGAGCAGTTCTTC
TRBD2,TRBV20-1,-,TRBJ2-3,CSAGMLAGNTDTQYF,TGCAGTGCAGGGATGCTAGCGGGCAACACAGATACGCAGTATTTT
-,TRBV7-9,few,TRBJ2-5,CASSLTLWETQYF,TGTGCCAGCAGCTTGACACTGTGGGAGACCCAGTACTTC
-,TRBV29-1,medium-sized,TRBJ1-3,CSVEPGSGNTIYF,TGCAGCGTTGAACCAGGCTCTGGAAACACCATATATTTT
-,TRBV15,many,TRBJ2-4,CATSRDITGQEVANIQYF,TGTGCCACCAGCAGAGATATTACAGGGCAGGAGGTTGCTAACATTCAGTACTTC
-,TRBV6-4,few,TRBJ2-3,CASSATGTDTQYF,TGTGCCAGCAGTGCCACCGGCACAGATACGCAGTATTTT
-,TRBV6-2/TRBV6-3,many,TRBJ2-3,CASSYADRATDTQYF,TGTGCCAGCAGTTACGCCGACCGTGCCACAGATACGCAGTATTTT
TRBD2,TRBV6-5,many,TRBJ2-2,CASSYSRLASNTGELFF,TGTGCCAGCAGTTACTCCCGACTAGCGTCGAACACCGGGGAGCTGTTTTTT
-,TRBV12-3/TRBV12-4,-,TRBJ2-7,CASTMGRYGEQYF,TGTGCCAGCACCATGGGGAGGTATGGCGAGCAGTACTTC
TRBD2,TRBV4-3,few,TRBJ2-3,CASSQESGLAATDTQYF,TGCGCCAGCAGCCAAGAGTCGGGACTAGCGGCCACAGATACGCAGTATTTT
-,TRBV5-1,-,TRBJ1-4,CASSPTGGWEKLFF,TGCGCCAGCAGCCCCACCGGGGGCTGGGAAAAACTGTTTTTT
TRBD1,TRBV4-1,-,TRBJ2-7,CASSQELDWTGSYEQYF,TGCGCCAGCAGCCAAGAACTGGATTGGACAGGGTCCTACGAGCAGTACTTC
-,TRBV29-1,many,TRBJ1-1,CSVEGVANTEAFF,TGCAGCGTTGAAGGGGTCGCGAACACTGAAGCTTTCTTT
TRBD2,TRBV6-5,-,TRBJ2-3,CASSLYLLAGGSTDTQYF,TGTGCCAGCAGCCTATACCTTCTAGCGGGGGGCAGCACAGATACGCAGTATTTT
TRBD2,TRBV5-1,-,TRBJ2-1,CASSLGLAGQDEQFF,TGCGCCAGCAGCCTGGGACTAGCGGGCCAGGATGAGCAGTTCTTC
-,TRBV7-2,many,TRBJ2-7,CASSLARDRGTSYEQYF,TGTGCCAGCAGCTTAGCGCGGGACCGGGGGACCTCCTACGAGCAGTACTTC
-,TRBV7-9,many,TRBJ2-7,CASSSLGGLSSYEQYF,TGTGCCAGCAGCTCGCTGGGGGGCCTAAGCTCCTACGAGCAGTACTTC
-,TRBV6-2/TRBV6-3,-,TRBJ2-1,CASRNRVWSYNEQFF,TGTGCCAGCAGGAACAGGGTGTGGTCCTACAATGAGCAGTTCTTC
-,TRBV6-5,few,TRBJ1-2,CASTYFGGTTGGYTF,TGTGCCAGCACTTACTTCGGGGGGACTACGGGTGGCTACACCTTC
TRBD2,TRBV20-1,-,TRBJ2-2,CSAPAVGLAENTGELFF,TGCAGTGCACCCGCGGTGGGGCTAGCGGAGAACACCGGGGAGCTGTTTTTT
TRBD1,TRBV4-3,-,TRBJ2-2,CASSQSWTGTNTGELFF,TGCGCCAGCAGCCAATCGTGGACAGGGACGAACACCGGGGAGCTGTTTTTT
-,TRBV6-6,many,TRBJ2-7,CASGVEQYF,TGTGCCAGCGGGGTGGAGCAGTACTTC
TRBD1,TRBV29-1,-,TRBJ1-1,CSATTGTNTEAFF,TGCAGCGCTACGACAGGGACCAACACTGAAGCTTTCTTT
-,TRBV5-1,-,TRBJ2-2,CASSRFPLGWENTGELFF,TGCGCCAGCAGCCGTTTTCCCCTTGGGTGGGAAAACACCGGGGAGCTGTTTTTT
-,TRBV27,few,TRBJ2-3,CASSFLPLDTQYF,TGTGCCAGCAGTTTCTTGCCGTTAGATACGCAGTATTTT
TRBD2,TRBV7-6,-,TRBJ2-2,CASSSTSGGTGELFF,TGTGCCAGCAGCTCTACTAGCGGGGGAACCGGGGAGCTGTTTTTT
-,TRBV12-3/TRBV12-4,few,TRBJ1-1,CASRNDRISSEAFF,TGTGCCAGCCGAAATGACAGGATTTCGTCTGAAGCTTTCTTT
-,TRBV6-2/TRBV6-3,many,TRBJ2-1,CASSYSMVSGKIGFF,TGTGCCAGCAGTTACTCGATGGTATCTGGGAAAATAGGGTTCTTC
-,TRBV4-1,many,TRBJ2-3,CASSQDLGADTQYF,TGCGCCAGCAGCCAAGATCTGGGGGCAGATACGCAGTATTTT
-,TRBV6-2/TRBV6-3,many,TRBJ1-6,CASSYSRGGPPLHF,TGTGCCAGCAGTTACTCGAGGGGTGGTCCACCCCTCCACTTT
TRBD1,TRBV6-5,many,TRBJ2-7,CASSYSRTGIYEQYF,TGTGCCAGCAGTTACTCCCGGACAGGGATCTACGAGCAGTACTTC
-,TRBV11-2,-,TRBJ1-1,CASSPRDMHRSTEAFF,TGTGCCAGCAGCCCCCGGGACATGCACCGGAGCACTGAAGCTTTCTTT
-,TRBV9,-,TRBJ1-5,CASSVSGGLQPQHF,TGTGCCAGCAGCGTGTCAGGAGGGCTGCAGCCCCAGCATTTT
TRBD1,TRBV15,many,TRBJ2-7,CATSRNRGEQYF,TGTGCCACCAGCAGAAACAGGGGCGAGCAGTACTTC
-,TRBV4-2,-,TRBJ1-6,CASSQTQSTPLHF,TGTGCCAGCAGCCAAACGCAGTCGACACCCCTCCACTTT
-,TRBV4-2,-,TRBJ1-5,CAMGPGLRSPQHF,TGTGCCATGGGCCCCGGGCTCCGGTCGCCCCAGCATTTT
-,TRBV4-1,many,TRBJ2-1,CASSQGPNSYNEQFF,TGCGCCAGCAGCCAAGGGCCGAACTCCTACAATGAGCAGTTCTTC
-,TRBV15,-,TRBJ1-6,CATSRARPNSPLHF,TGTGCCACCAGCAGAGCCAGACCTAATTCACCCCTCCACTTT
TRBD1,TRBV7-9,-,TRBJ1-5,CASSPGQEHQPQHF,TGTGCCAGCAGCCCTGGACAGGAACATCAGCCCCAGCATTTT
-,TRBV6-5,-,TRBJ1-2,CASSYGTGGGYGYTF,TGTGCCAGCAGTTACGGCACGGGGGGAGGCTATGGCTACACCTTC
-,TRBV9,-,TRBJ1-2,CASRFGRGYGYTF,TGTGCCAGCAGGTTCGGACGCGGCTATGGCTACACCTTC
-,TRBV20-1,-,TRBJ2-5,CSARPQGLIVPQYF,TGCAGTGCTAGGCCACAGGGCCTTATTGTTCCCCAGTACTTC
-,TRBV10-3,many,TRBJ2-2,CAIKGLFTGELFF,TGTGCCATCAAGGGACTTTTCACCGGGGAGCTGTTTTTT
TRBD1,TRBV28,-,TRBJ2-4,CASSTGEENIQYF,TGTGCCAGCAGTACAGGGGAAGAAAACATTCAGTACTTC
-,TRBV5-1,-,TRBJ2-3,CASSLLIGSDTQYF,TGCGCCAGCAGCTTGCTTATCGGGTCAGATACGCAGTATTTT
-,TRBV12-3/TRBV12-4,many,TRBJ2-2,CASSRSGGVLHGELFF,TGTGCCAGCAGCCGGTCGGGGGGCGTTCTTCACGGGGAGCTGTTTTTT
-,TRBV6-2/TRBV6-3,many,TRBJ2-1,CASSWTGSSEQFF,TGTGCCAGCAGTTGGACGGGGTCCTCCGAGCAGTTCTTC
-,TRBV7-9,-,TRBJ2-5,CASSLGRQDQYF,TGTGCCAGCAGCTTAGGCCGGCAGGACCAGTACTTC